The clone carrying this T cell receptor (beta chain) has only a few counts. What it binds is not known. The length of the CDR3 is 16 residues. V lost 6 bases and J lost 5; bases outside the gene matches: 15. Germline CDR1 DFQATT, CDR2 SNEGSKA (reference sequence). Using a J-beta primer mix together with a sample-barcoded 5' primer, a second PCR was run for about 7 to 12 cycles. Each CDR3 protein gets one entry after TCRdb re-called the 5' RACE reads with MiXCR. The sample contains more than 650,000 distinct CDR3 sequences, around a fifth of which appear only once. This entry belongs to a study of blood T cells in healthy people across ages. Whole-study results and caveats: TCR beta diversity per million T cells fell roughly linearly with age.

The sample was blood. This sequence joins TRBV20-1 and TRBJ2-2; 7 nucleotides agree with TRBD2. The receptor's source is a man aged 70 or older in good health. CDR3 bases: TGCAGTGCCCAGTTGAGGGCGGGAGTATATACCGGGGAGCTGTTTTTT. Translation gives CSAQLRAGVYTGELFF.